A selection of T cell receptor beta chains follows, all from one sample in a study of blood T cell repertoires in COVID-19. Method: immunoSEQ multiplex PCR; TCRdb's copy keeps in-frame clones and lacks some. The sample records roughly 36,000 clones, more than 80% being singletons. The sequenced material came from peripheral blood. The receptors here all came from a man aged 60 to 75 with acute or convalescent COVID-19. Each CDR3 is given with its conserved first and last residue. A D gene is named only where the DNA matches it firmly. Rows give clone size only sometimes, using once, few, many, or a class for an expanded clone.

d_call: NA
clone_size: NA
v_call: TRBV29-1
j_call: TRBJ2-5
cdr3_aa: CSVVPQETQYF
cdr3_nt: TGCAGCGTTGTCCCTCAAGAGACCCAGTACTTC

d_call: NA
clone_size: NA
v_call: TRBV5-5
j_call: TRBJ2-2
cdr3_aa: CASSPGPLFTGELFF
cdr3_nt: TGTGCCAGCAGCCCTGGGCCCCTTTTCACCGGGGAGCTGTTTTTT

d_call: TRBD1
clone_size: NA
v_call: TRBV14
j_call: TRBJ2-1
cdr3_aa: CASSLGTGVYNEQFF
cdr3_nt: TGTGCCAGCAGCCTCGGGACAGGGGTATACAATGAGCAGTTCTTC

d_call: NA
clone_size: NA
v_call: TRBV28
j_call: TRBJ1-1
cdr3_aa: CASRPIDRRYTEAFF
cdr3_nt: TGTGCCAGCAGGCCAATCGACAGGAGGTACACTGAAGCTTTCTTT

d_call: NA
clone_size: NA
v_call: TRBV30
j_call: TRBJ2-5
cdr3_aa: CAWMVPGSSETQYF
cdr3_nt: TGTGCCTGGATGGTCCCCGGGAGTAGCGAGACCCAGTACTTC

d_call: NA
clone_size: NA
v_call: TRBV7-8
j_call: TRBJ2-7
cdr3_aa: CASSPRGSGLEQYF
cdr3_nt: TGTGCCAGCAGCCCCCGCGGTAGCGGCCTGGAGCAGTACTTC

d_call: TRBD1
clone_size: few
v_call: TRBV14
j_call: TRBJ2-7
cdr3_aa: CASSRDRGNYEQYF
cdr3_nt: TGTGCCAGCAGCCGGGACAGGGGAAACTACGAGCAGTACTTC

d_call: TRBD1
clone_size: NA
v_call: TRBV19
j_call: TRBJ2-7
cdr3_aa: CASSPKTGRYEQYF
cdr3_nt: TGTGCCAGTAGTCCCAAGACAGGGCGCTACGAGCAGTACTTC

d_call: NA
clone_size: once
v_call: TRBV5-1
j_call: TRBJ1-2
cdr3_aa: CASSLSGEIDGYTF
cdr3_nt: TGCGCCAGCAGCTTGTCCGGGGAAATCGATGGCTACACCTTC

d_call: NA
clone_size: NA
v_call: TRBV7-9
j_call: TRBJ1-5
cdr3_aa: CASSLDGANQPQHF
cdr3_nt: TGTGCCAGCAGCTTAGATGGGGCCAATCAGCCCCAGCATTTT

d_call: NA
clone_size: NA
v_call: TRBV6-5
j_call: TRBJ2-1
cdr3_aa: CATRGRNEQFF
cdr3_nt: TGTGCCACCCGAGGGCGGAATGAGCAGTTCTTC

d_call: TRBD2
clone_size: NA
v_call: TRBV19
j_call: TRBJ2-5
cdr3_aa: CASRIRDGGETQYF
cdr3_nt: TGTGCCAGTAGAATTAGGGACGGGGGGGAGACCCAGTACTTC

d_call: NA
clone_size: NA
v_call: TRBV11-3
j_call: TRBJ2-3
cdr3_aa: CASSLSTDTQYF
cdr3_nt: TGTGCCAGCAGCCTATCAACGGATACGCAGTATTTT

d_call: TRBD1
clone_size: once
v_call: TRBV9
j_call: TRBJ1-6
cdr3_aa: CASSGRDSKNSPLHF
cdr3_nt: TGTGCCAGCAGCGGCCGGGACAGCAAAAATTCACCCCTCCACTTT

d_call: NA
clone_size: NA
v_call: TRBV6-5
j_call: TRBJ1-4
cdr3_aa: CASTDPGREKLFF
cdr3_nt: TGTGCCAGTACGGACCCGGGGAGGGAAAAACTGTTTTTT

d_call: NA
clone_size: NA
v_call: TRBV15
j_call: TRBJ2-1
cdr3_aa: CATSRGPPGTYNEQFF
cdr3_nt: TGTGCCACCAGCAGGGGGCCGCCAGGAACTTACAATGAGCAGTTCTTC

d_call: TRBD2
clone_size: NA
v_call: TRBV19
j_call: TRBJ2-1
cdr3_aa: CASRGLAATSISSYNEQFF
cdr3_nt: TGTGCCAGTCGCGGACTAGCGGCGACTTCTATTAGCTCCTACAATGAGCAGTTCTTC

d_call: NA
clone_size: NA
v_call: TRBV7-9
j_call: TRBJ2-3
cdr3_aa: CASSPGVRWVDTQYF
cdr3_nt: TGTGCCAGCAGCCCCGGCGTGAGGTGGGTGGATACGCAGTATTTT

d_call: NA
clone_size: NA
v_call: TRBV4-1
j_call: TRBJ2-3
cdr3_aa: CASSQERTGTDTQYF
cdr3_nt: TGCGCCAGCAGCCAAGAAAGGACGGGGACAGATACGCAGTATTTT

d_call: NA
clone_size: NA
v_call: TRBV3-1/TRBV3-2
j_call: TRBJ1-2
cdr3_aa: CASSQEGQATNYGYTF
cdr3_nt: TGTGCCAGCAGCCAAGAAGGCCAGGCTACTAACTATGGCTACACCTTC

d_call: TRBD2
clone_size: NA
v_call: TRBV7-3
j_call: TRBJ2-2
cdr3_aa: CASSPGLATGELFF
cdr3_nt: TGTGCCAGCAGCCCGGGACTAGCGACCGGGGAGCTGTTTTTT

d_call: NA
clone_size: NA
v_call: TRBV12-3/TRBV12-4
j_call: TRBJ1-1
cdr3_aa: CASNRRENTEAFF
cdr3_nt: TGTGCCAGCAATCGGAGGGAGAACACTGAAGCTTTCTTT

d_call: NA
clone_size: NA
v_call: TRBV3-1/TRBV3-2
j_call: TRBJ1-2
cdr3_aa: CASSQVRGGGYTF
cdr3_nt: TGTGCCAGCAGCCAAGTTCGAGGCGGTGGCTACACCTTC

d_call: TRBD2
clone_size: NA
v_call: TRBV19
j_call: TRBJ2-1
cdr3_aa: CATRGLAGVTQFF
cdr3_nt: TGTGCCACCCGGGGACTAGCGGGAGTTACTCAGTTCTTC

d_call: TRBD2
clone_size: few
v_call: TRBV5-4
j_call: TRBJ2-1
cdr3_aa: CASSLGLAGHNEQFF
cdr3_nt: TGTGCCAGCAGCTTGGGACTAGCGGGCCACAATGAGCAGTTCTTC

d_call: NA
clone_size: few
v_call: TRBV6-5
j_call: TRBJ2-2
cdr3_aa: CASSYSMRGELFF
cdr3_nt: TGTGCCAGCAGTTACTCGATGCGGGGGGAGCTGTTTTTT

d_call: TRBD2
clone_size: medium-sized
v_call: TRBV7-3
j_call: TRBJ2-3
cdr3_aa: CASSLGSGGFSDTQYF
cdr3_nt: TGTGCCAGCAGCTTGGGCTCGGGGGGATTCTCAGATACGCAGTATTTT

d_call: TRBD1
clone_size: once
v_call: TRBV19
j_call: TRBJ1-6
cdr3_aa: CASTDRGDSPLHF
cdr3_nt: TGTGCCAGTACGGACAGGGGTGATTCACCCCTCCACTTT

d_call: NA
clone_size: NA
v_call: TRBV4-1
j_call: TRBJ1-5
cdr3_aa: CASSPYPGQPQHF
cdr3_nt: TGCGCCAGCAGCCCCTACCCGGGGCAGCCCCAGCATTTT

d_call: NA
clone_size: NA
v_call: TRBV12-3/TRBV12-4
j_call: TRBJ1-2
cdr3_aa: CASSPGGYTF
cdr3_nt: TGTGCCAGCAGTCCCGGTGGCTACACCTTC

d_call: NA
clone_size: NA
v_call: TRBV4-1
j_call: TRBJ2-1
cdr3_aa: CASSQEDSYNEQFF
cdr3_nt: TGCGCCAGCAGCCAAGAGGACAGCTACAATGAGCAGTTCTTC

d_call: NA
clone_size: NA
v_call: TRBV5-1
j_call: TRBJ2-1
cdr3_aa: CASSLGGNEQFF
cdr3_nt: TGCGCCAGCAGCTTGGGCGGAAATGAGCAGTTCTTC

d_call: TRBD2
clone_size: NA
v_call: TRBV3-1/TRBV3-2
j_call: TRBJ2-3
cdr3_aa: CASTLLKTSPSPDTQYF
cdr3_nt: TGTGCCAGCACCCTACTGAAGACTAGCCCTTCGCCAGATACGCAGTATTTT

d_call: NA
clone_size: NA
v_call: TRBV28
j_call: TRBJ1-5
cdr3_aa: CASSLGGGNQPQHF
cdr3_nt: TGTGCCAGCAGTTTAGGGGGGGGCAATCAGCCCCAGCATTTT

d_call: NA
clone_size: NA
v_call: TRBV7-2
j_call: TRBJ1-2
cdr3_aa: CASSLILSPGGADYGYTF
cdr3_nt: TGTGCCAGCAGCTTAATTTTGTCCCCGGGGGGCGCGGACTATGGCTACACCTTC

d_call: NA
clone_size: NA
v_call: TRBV28
j_call: TRBJ1-6
cdr3_aa: CASTPGASPLHF
cdr3_nt: TGTGCCAGCACCCCTGGGGCTTCACCCCTCCACTTT

d_call: TRBD2
clone_size: NA
v_call: TRBV5-3
j_call: TRBJ2-1
cdr3_aa: CARRPERDSYNEQFF
cdr3_nt: TGTGCCAGAAGACCTGAGCGGGATTCCTACAATGAGCAGTTCTTC

d_call: TRBD1
clone_size: NA
v_call: TRBV3-1/TRBV3-2
j_call: TRBJ1-2
cdr3_aa: CASSEQGNGYTF
cdr3_nt: TGTGCCAGCAGCGAACAGGGGAATGGCTACACCTTC

d_call: TRBD1
clone_size: NA
v_call: TRBV19
j_call: TRBJ2-2
cdr3_aa: CASSPTGTGNTGELFF
cdr3_nt: TGTGCCAGTAGTCCGACCGGGACAGGGAACACCGGGGAGCTGTTTTTT

d_call: TRBD2
clone_size: once
v_call: TRBV3-1/TRBV3-2
j_call: TRBJ2-7
cdr3_aa: CASSPTRTSGRDQQYF
cdr3_nt: TGTGCCAGCAGCCCCACCCGGACTAGCGGGAGGGATCAGCAGTACTTC

d_call: NA
clone_size: NA
v_call: TRBV3-1/TRBV3-2
j_call: TRBJ2-7
cdr3_aa: CASSRAGQSYEQYF
cdr3_nt: TGTGCCAGCAGCCGGGCTGGACAGTCCTACGAGCAGTACTTC

d_call: NA
clone_size: NA
v_call: TRBV19
j_call: TRBJ1-6
cdr3_aa: CASSRQASNSPLHF
cdr3_nt: TGTGCCAGTAGTAGACAGGCCTCGAATTCACCCCTCCACTTT

d_call: TRBD1
clone_size: NA
v_call: TRBV7-2
j_call: TRBJ1-2
cdr3_aa: CASSFFGTGLGGYTF
cdr3_nt: TGTGCCAGCAGCTTCTTTGGGACAGGACTCGGAGGCTACACCTTC

d_call: NA
clone_size: NA
v_call: TRBV27
j_call: TRBJ1-6
cdr3_aa: CASKGARSGPLHF
cdr3_nt: TGTGCCAGCAAAGGGGCCAGGTCCGGACCCCTCCACTTT

d_call: NA
clone_size: NA
v_call: TRBV4-3
j_call: TRBJ2-1
cdr3_aa: CASSQDRGGRYNEQFF
cdr3_nt: TGCGCCAGCAGCCAAGATCGAGGGGGTCGATACAATGAGCAGTTCTTC

d_call: TRBD1
clone_size: NA
v_call: TRBV6-5
j_call: TRBJ2-2
cdr3_aa: CASSYSQGVRTGELFF
cdr3_nt: TGTGCCAGCAGTTACTCACAGGGGGTCCGGACCGGGGAGCTGTTTTTT

d_call: NA
clone_size: once
v_call: TRBV29-1
j_call: TRBJ2-5
cdr3_aa: CSVDLGMGGYGGETQYF
cdr3_nt: TGCAGCGTTGATTTGGGTATGGGAGGCTATGGAGGAGAGACCCAGTACTTC

d_call: NA
clone_size: NA
v_call: TRBV4-1
j_call: TRBJ1-5
cdr3_aa: CASSAQGGGNSNQPQHF
cdr3_nt: TGCGCCAGCAGCGCGCAAGGCGGGGGGAACAGCAATCAGCCCCAGCATTTT

d_call: NA
clone_size: NA
v_call: TRBV19
j_call: TRBJ1-2
cdr3_aa: CASSIAPGADYGYTF
cdr3_nt: TGTGCCAGTAGTATAGCTCCGGGAGCCGACTATGGCTACACCTTC

d_call: NA
clone_size: NA
v_call: TRBV6-5
j_call: TRBJ1-4
cdr3_aa: CASSLANQLFF
cdr3_nt: TGTGCCAGCAGTTTGGCCAATCAACTGTTTTTT